This TCR beta chain was documented in a study of CD8 T cells in ankylosing spondylitis (dated by TCRdb to about 2017). Study-wide context: To find TCR variants linked to disease, the study profiled T cell receptor beta repertoires in ankylosing spondylitis patients and healthy donors. The full study cohort comprised roughly 24 ankylosing spondylitis patients and over 95 healthy donors. Samples of peripheral blood were taken, and for ankylosing spondylitis patients, synovial fluid was collected as well.

Overall study results and their limits: A CD8+ phenotype was shown by the disease-linked clones, which were found at relatively low frequencies in peripheral blood. Some TCR beta motif variants had previously been reported in synovial fluid and blood of reactive arthritis patients, which suggested common disease-initiation mechanisms. The disease-linked clones were reported to be significantly enriched in matched synovial fluid samples from ankylosing spondylitis patients. Blood from ankylosing spondylitis patients appeared to be characterized by a TCR beta motif made up of fewer than ten highly homologous amino acid variants.

This clonotype was picked up a small number of times. Its recognized antigen is unknown. The junction departs from germline at one end; a sequencing error may be responsible. Reading from cysteine to phenylalanine, the CDR3 counts 17 amino acids. Solely the CDR3 DNA is kept, with 51 bases framed from the first base. Based on the germline V gene (reference sequence), the CDR1 and CDR2 sequences are DFQATT and SNEGSKA. Sequenced using an Illumina HiSeq 2500. TCR beta libraries were prepared by quantitative 5'-RACE with molecular barcodes. From the authors' description of their analysis: A new computational method based on a probabilistic model of VDJ rearrangement was used to identify disease-linked TCR variants. Clones were called with MiXCR by TCRdb after fastp trimmed the public reads at Q25, and only in-frame beta chains were retained. CDR3 protein duplicates are merged, each entry listing the most common genes and DNA. These V and J calls derive from TCRdb rather than the authors' analysis. The sample profile shows hundreds of thousands of distinct CDR3 sequences; 15% to 20% of them were found once. Under 1.2% of the sample is in the top ten clones.

Sequencing was done on a sample of blood, either unsorted or a sorted T cell fraction (not recorded which). The V and J segments used are TRBV20-1 and TRBJ2-7; the central 15 bases match TRBD2. The sequence was obtained from a male donor with ankylosing spondylitis. The CDR3: CSARFSPGLAGGPTHTF. The bases are TGCAGTGCTAGATTCTCGCCCGGACTAGCGGGAGGGCCAACCCACACCTTC.